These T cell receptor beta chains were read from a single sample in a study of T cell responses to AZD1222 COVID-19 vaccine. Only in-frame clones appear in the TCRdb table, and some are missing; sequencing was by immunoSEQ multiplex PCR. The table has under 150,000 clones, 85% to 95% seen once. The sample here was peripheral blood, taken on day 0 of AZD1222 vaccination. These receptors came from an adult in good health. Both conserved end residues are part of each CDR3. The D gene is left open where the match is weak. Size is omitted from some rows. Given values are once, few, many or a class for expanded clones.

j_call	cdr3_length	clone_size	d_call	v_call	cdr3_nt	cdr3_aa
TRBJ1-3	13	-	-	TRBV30	TGTGCCTGGAGTGGGGGACCTGGAAACACCATATATTTT	CAWSGGPGNTIYF
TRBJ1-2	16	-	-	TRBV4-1	TGCGCCAGCAGCCAAGATCCCCAGGGGATCTCGAGGGGCTACACCTTC	CASSQDPQGISRGYTF
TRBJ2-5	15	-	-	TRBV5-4	TGTGCCAGCAGCTTGGTTGGCTCCTACGGGGAGACCCAGTACTTC	CASSLVGSYGETQYF
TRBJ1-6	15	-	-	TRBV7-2	TGTGCCAGCAGCTTATTAGGCCAGAGTAATTCACCCCTCCACTTT	CASSLLGQSNSPLHF
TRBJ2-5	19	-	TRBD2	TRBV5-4	TGTGCCAGCAGCGAACCGGGACTAGCGGGAGGGCCTGAACCTGGGGCCCAGTACTTC	CASSEPGLAGGPEPGAQYF
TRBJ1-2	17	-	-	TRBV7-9	TGTGCCAGCAGCTTAGGCTCGAACACAGCTTTAAACTATGGCTACACCTTC	CASSLGSNTALNYGYTF
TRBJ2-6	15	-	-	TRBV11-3	TGTGCCAGCAGCTTGAGGGGGAACGGGGCCAACGTCCTGACTTTC	CASSLRGNGANVLTF
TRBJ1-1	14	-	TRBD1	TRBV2	TGTGCCAGCAGCGACGGAACCTACAGGGGGCCAGCTTTCTTT	CASSDGTYRGPAFF
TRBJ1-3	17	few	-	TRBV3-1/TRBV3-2	TGTGCCAGCAGCCACCAGGTGAGTGGAGCCGCTGGAAACACCATATATTTT	CASSHQVSGAAGNTIYF
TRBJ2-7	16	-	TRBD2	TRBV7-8	TGTGCCAGCAGCCCCCGTGGTAGCGGGATGACCTACGAGCAGTACTTC	CASSPRGSGMTYEQYF
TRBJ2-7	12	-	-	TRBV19	TGTGCCAGTAGTAATAGGGTCCGAGAGCAGTACTTC	CASSNRVREQYF
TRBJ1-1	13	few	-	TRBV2	TGTGCCAGCAGTGTGGGGGGAAGCACTGAAGCTTTCTTT	CASSVGGSTEAFF
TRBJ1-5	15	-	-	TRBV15	TGTGCCACCAGCCTTCGGGGTTATAGCAATCAGCCCCAGCATTTT	CATSLRGYSNQPQHF
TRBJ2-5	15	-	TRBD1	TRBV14	TGTGCCAGCAGCTCCCGGGACAGGCAACAAGAGACCCAGTACTTC	CASSSRDRQQETQYF
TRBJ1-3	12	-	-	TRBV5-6	TGTGCCAGCAGCCTGGAGCGAAACACCATATATTTT	CASSLERNTIYF
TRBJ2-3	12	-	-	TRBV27	TGTGCCAGCTCCCAGGGGACAGATACGCAGTATTTT	CASSQGTDTQYF
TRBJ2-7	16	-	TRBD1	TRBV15	TGTGCCACCAGCAGAACCCGGGACAGCCCAGCCTACGAGCAGTACTTC	CATSRTRDSPAYEQYF
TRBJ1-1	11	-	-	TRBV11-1	TGTGCCAGCAGCTGGAACACTGAAGCTTTCTTT	CASSWNTEAFF
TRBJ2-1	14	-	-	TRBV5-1	TGCGCCAGCAGGTCTGGAGATTCCTACAATGAGCAGTTCTTC	CASRSGDSYNEQFF
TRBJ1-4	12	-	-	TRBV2	TGTGCCAGCGCCGAGATCCGAGAAAAACTGTTTTTT	CASAEIREKLFF
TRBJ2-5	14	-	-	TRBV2	TGTGCCAGCAGTGAAGTGTGGGCATTAGAGACCCAGTACTTC	CASSEVWALETQYF
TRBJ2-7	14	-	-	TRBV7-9	TGTGCCAGCAGCTTATCGGGTTGGAGGGGCGAGCAGTACTTC	CASSLSGWRGEQYF
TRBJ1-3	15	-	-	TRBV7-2	TGTGCCAGCAGGGGGGTTCCCGGCTCTGGAAACACCATATATTTT	CASRGVPGSGNTIYF
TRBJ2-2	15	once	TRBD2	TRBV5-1	TGCGCCAGCAGGCCTAGCGGGAGTGACACCGGGGAGCTGTTTTTT	CASRPSGSDTGELFF
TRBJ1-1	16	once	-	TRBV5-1	TGCGCCAGCGGGCGGGATCCCTACTACATGAACACTGAAGCTTTCTTT	CASGRDPYYMNTEAFF
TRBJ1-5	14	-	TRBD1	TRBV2	TGTGCCAGCAGTGATGGACAGGGCTATCAGCCCCAGCATTTT	CASSDGQGYQPQHF
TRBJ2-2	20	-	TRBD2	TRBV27	TGTGCCAGCAGTGCGATGCGGACTAGCGGGAGATATGCGAACACCGGGGAGCTGTTTTTT	CASSAMRTSGRYANTGELFF
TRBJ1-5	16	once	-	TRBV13	TGTGCCAGCAGCTCTAGAGCAGGGATAGAGAGTCAGCCCCAGCATTTT	CASSSRAGIESQPQHF
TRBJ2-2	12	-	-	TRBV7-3	TGTGCCAGCAGCAGCAACACCGGGGAGCTGTTTTTT	CASSSNTGELFF
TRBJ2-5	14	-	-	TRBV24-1	TGTGCCACCAGTGACCCCGTAGGGGAAGAGACCCAGTACTTC	CATSDPVGEETQYF
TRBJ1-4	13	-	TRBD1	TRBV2	TGTGCCAGCAGTGGGACAGGGATTGAAAAACTGTTTTTT	CASSGTGIEKLFF